This T cell receptor beta chain was identified during a study of regulatory T cells in long-lasting Graves disease. Assembly of TCR beta libraries relied on iRepertoire HTBI primers together with Arm-PCR of CDR3 regions. Via MiXCR, TCRdb re-called the multiplex PCR reads, giving one row per CDR3 protein. The sample records 580,000 or so distinct CDR3 sequences, 15% to 20% being singletons. V gave up 2 bases and J gave up 4 bases; unmatched junction bases: 11. From germline, CDR1 is SGHTA and CDR2 FQGTGA. There are 17 residues in the CDR3. This clonotype showed up just once. A much larger clone lies one base from this, so it may be a read error. Described time point: newly diagnosed GD, antithyroid drugs for less than 3 months. Isolated PBMC RNA provided the starting material for the TCR library. Graves' disease diagnosis followed American Thyroid Association guidelines. The data were also submitted as part of a second study, on T cells in Graves' hyperthyroidism and ophthalmopathy. That work contributes: During a first-round RT-PCR of the TCR CDR3, the HTBI primer set was used. The blood repertoire included most of the expanded thyroid clonotypes above 0.001.

The V gene is TRBV7-3, the J gene TRBJ2-3; 8 nucleotides agree with TRBD2. Sequencing was performed on peripheral blood mononuclear cells (PBMCs), taken at new diagnosis, from a patient treated with antithyroid drugs. This receptor was obtained from a young man with Graves disease. The CDR3 loop reads CASSLGGGGRPPDTQYF. CDR3 bases: TGTGCCAGCAGCTTAGGAGGCGGCGGGAGGCCCCCAGATACGCAGTATTTT. Variable domain in full (rest from reference TRBV7-3 and TRBJ2-3): GAGVSQTPSNKVTEKGKYVELRCDPISGHTALYWYRQSLGQGPEFLIYFQGTGAADDSGLPNDRFFAVRPEGSVSTLKIQRTERGDSAVYLCASSLGGGGRPPDTQYFGPGTRLTVL.